This TCR beta chain was identified during a study of cytomegalovirus exposure and HLA in healthy donors. Study findings and constraints: A previous analysis found most TCR beta V segments productive roughly 90% or roughly 30% of the time. Indistinguishability led to the exclusion of some V segments, TRBV6-2 and TRBV6-3 included.

The CDR3 has 12 amino acids. V was cut by 7 bases and J by 5 bases, with 14 bases left in between. The germline V gene encodes CDR1 SQVTM and CDR2 ANQGSEA. The PCR employed 60 Vbeta primers together with 13 Jbeta primers. TCRdb's table, derived via immunoSEQ multiplex PCR, lists solely in-frame clones and lacks some. The sample carries about 220,000 clones, around four fifths recorded once. This clone appeared a single time. The target antigen is unknown. The sequencing input was PBMCs. The clonotype originates from a boy aged 2 to 10 in good health and CMV-seronegative. The chain uses TRBV29-1 and TRBJ2-5, with unresolved D. The CDR3 region has the DNA TGCAGCGCCGAAGGAGATTTGGAGACCCAGTACTTC. Protein: CSAEGDLETQYF. The full variable domain, its missing parts supplied by reference TRBV29-1 and TRBJ2-5, is SAVISQKPSRDICQRGTSLTIQCQVDSQVTMMFWYRQQPGQSLTLIATANQGSEATYESGFVIDKFPISRPNLTFSTLTVSNMSPEDSSIYLCSAEGDLETQYFGPGTRLLVL.